This T cell receptor beta chain was documented in a study of blood T cell repertoires in COVID-19. As originally analysed: Reference gene primer amplification gave estimated nucleated cell counts. The repertoire was sequenced with immunoSEQ multiplex PCR; TCRdb's copy has only in-frame clones and lacks some. V, J and clone size derive from that table, while D and trimming were established from the DNA sequence. The sample carries about 100,000 clones, 75% to 95% recorded once. Germline values: CDR1 SGHRS, CDR2 YFSETQ. Trimming took off 4 bases at V and 1 base at J, with 8 bases between the two ends. The CDR3 spans 13 residues.

Sequenced: peripheral blood. V usage is TRBV5-1 and J usage is TRBJ1-1; D uncertain. The origin of this receptor is a man aged 50-60 years with acute or convalescent COVID-19. The CDR3 DNA is TGCGCCAGCAGCATGTTATCGAACACTGAAGCTTTCTTT. Protein: CASSMLSNTEAFF.